A selection of T cell receptor beta chains follows, all from one sample in a study of Graves' ophthalmopathy and Graves' hyperthyroidism. TCRdb recomputed calls from the multiplex PCR reads with MiXCR, one row per CDR3 protein. The sample comprises about 740,000 distinct CDR3 sequences, 40% of which are singletons, and about 40% rests with the top ten. The sample consisted of peripheral blood. The receptors originated from an adult man with Graves' ophthalmopathy. Each CDR3 is given with its conserved first and last residue. A D gene is named only where the DNA matches it firmly. Only part of the rows carry a size: once, few, many, or a class if the clone is expanded.

d_gene: NA; len: 17; v_gene: TRBV7-9; j_gene: TRBJ2-7; abundance: NA; CDR3aa: CASSSRRGQEDSYEQYF; CDR3nt: TGTGCCAGCAGCTCCCGGAGGGGACAAGAGGACTCCTACGAGCAGTACTTC
d_gene: NA; len: 15; v_gene: TRBV19; j_gene: TRBJ1-5; abundance: many; CDR3aa: CASSTRQQANQPQHF; CDR3nt: TGTGCCAGTAGTACAAGACAGCAAGCCAATCAGCCCCAGCATTTT
d_gene: NA; len: 15; v_gene: TRBV24-1; j_gene: TRBJ2-6; abundance: NA; CDR3aa: CATSGGDHGANVLTF; CDR3nt: TGTGCCACCAGTGGCGGGGATCATGGGGCCAACGTCCTGACTTTC
d_gene: TRBD1; len: 19; v_gene: TRBV2; j_gene: TRBJ2-6; abundance: NA; CDR3aa: CASSDPTGTLSSGANVLTF; CDR3nt: TGTGCCAGCAGTGACCCGACAGGGACCTTAAGCTCTGGGGCCAACGTCCTGACTTTC
d_gene: NA; len: 16; v_gene: TRBV5-4; j_gene: TRBJ1-6; abundance: few; CDR3aa: CASSSWTEGIGSPLHF; CDR3nt: TGTGCCAGCAGCTCCTGGACCGAGGGCATTGGTTCACCCCTCCACTTT
d_gene: TRBD2; len: 16; v_gene: TRBV7-9; j_gene: TRBJ2-5; abundance: NA; CDR3aa: CASRSRLAGGGETQYF; CDR3nt: TGTGCCAGCCGATCCAGGCTAGCGGGAGGGGGGGAGACCCAGTACTTC
d_gene: NA; len: 15; v_gene: TRBV9; j_gene: TRBJ2-5; abundance: many; CDR3aa: CASSVVAGKQETQYF; CDR3nt: TGTGCCAGCAGCGTAGTGGCGGGGAAACAAGAGACCCAGTACTTC
d_gene: NA; len: 11; v_gene: TRBV20-1; j_gene: TRBJ2-5; abundance: NA; CDR3aa: CSASFRPGQYF; CDR3nt: TGCAGTGCTAGTTTTCGACCGGGACAGTACTTC
d_gene: TRBD2; len: 13; v_gene: TRBV20-1; j_gene: TRBJ2-5; abundance: many; CDR3aa: CSASGGTQETQYF; CDR3nt: TGCAGTGCTAGCGGGGGGACCCAAGAGACCCAGTACTTC
d_gene: NA; len: 14; v_gene: TRBV10-3; j_gene: TRBJ1-1; abundance: NA; CDR3aa: CASSFNAMGTEAFF; CDR3nt: TGTGCCAGCAGTTTTAACGCAATGGGCACTGAAGCTTTCTTT
d_gene: NA; len: 15; v_gene: TRBV7-2; j_gene: TRBJ2-7; abundance: many; CDR3aa: CASSLSLGSSYEQYF; CDR3nt: TGTGCCAGCAGCTTAAGCCTTGGGAGCTCCTACGAGCAGTACTTC
d_gene: NA; len: 11; v_gene: TRBV12-3/TRBV12-4; j_gene: TRBJ1-2; abundance: many; CDR3aa: CASSYSYGYTF; CDR3nt: TGTGCCAGCAGTTATAGCTATGGCTACACCTTC
d_gene: NA; len: 15; v_gene: TRBV7-9; j_gene: TRBJ2-5; abundance: many; CDR3aa: CASSPLAGRRETQYF; CDR3nt: TGTGCCAGCAGCCCCCTTGCAGGGAGAAGGGAGACCCAGTACTTC
d_gene: TRBD1; len: 15; v_gene: TRBV7-2; j_gene: TRBJ1-3; abundance: NA; CDR3aa: CASSVDRGWGNTIYF; CDR3nt: TGTGCCAGCAGCGTCGACAGGGGATGGGGAAACACCATATATTTT
d_gene: TRBD1; len: 15; v_gene: TRBV20-1; j_gene: TRBJ1-5; abundance: few; CDR3aa: CSATGGMGSNQPQHF; CDR3nt: TGCAGTGCCACAGGGGGCATGGGTAGCAATCAGCCCCAGCATTTT
d_gene: NA; len: 20; v_gene: TRBV7-9; j_gene: TRBJ2-5; abundance: few; CDR3aa: CASSPGRTGLERGAGETQYF; CDR3nt: TGTGCCAGCAGCCCTGGCCGGACAGGGTTAGAGCGGGGCGCGGGGGAGACCCAGTACTTC
d_gene: TRBD1; len: 15; v_gene: TRBV10-3; j_gene: TRBJ1-5; abundance: NA; CDR3aa: CAISETGTGDQPQHF; CDR3nt: TGTGCCATCAGTGAGACAGGGACAGGGGATCAGCCCCAGCATTTT
d_gene: NA; len: 15; v_gene: TRBV7-9; j_gene: TRBJ1-4; abundance: NA; CDR3aa: CASSLSLGGGEKLFF; CDR3nt: TGCGCCAGCAGCCTCAGCCTAGGAGGGGGTGAAAAACTGTTTTTT
d_gene: TRBD1; len: 15; v_gene: TRBV19; j_gene: TRBJ2-2; abundance: NA; CDR3aa: CASSPRTGGNGELFF; CDR3nt: TGTGCCAGTAGTCCCAGGACAGGGGGTAACGGGGAGCTGTTTTTT
d_gene: TRBD1; len: 16; v_gene: TRBV10-3; j_gene: TRBJ2-3; abundance: few; CDR3aa: CAISDGDSTSTDTQYF; CDR3nt: TGTGCCATCAGTGACGGGGACAGCACTAGCACAGATACGCAGTATTTT
d_gene: TRBD1; len: 14; v_gene: TRBV7-9; j_gene: TRBJ2-5; abundance: NA; CDR3aa: CASSRTGGFETQYF; CDR3nt: TGTGCCAGCAGCCGGACAGGCGGTTTTGAGACCCAGTACTTC
d_gene: TRBD1; len: 15; v_gene: TRBV12-3/TRBV12-4; j_gene: TRBJ2-2; abundance: few; CDR3aa: CASSYWDSLTGELFF; CDR3nt: TGTGCCAGCAGTTACTGGGACAGCCTCACCGGGGAGCTGTTTTTT
d_gene: TRBD1; len: 20; v_gene: TRBV25-1; j_gene: TRBJ1-2; abundance: NA; CDR3aa: CASSFSFSGRWTGAYYGYTF; CDR3nt: TGTGCCAGCAGTTTTTCTTTCTCGGGTCGCTGGACAGGCGCTTACTATGGCTACACCTTC
d_gene: NA; len: 16; v_gene: TRBV7-2; j_gene: TRBJ1-3; abundance: many; CDR3aa: CASSLVPGESGNTIYF; CDR3nt: TGTGCCAGCAGCTTAGTACCAGGGGAATCTGGAAACACCATATATTTT